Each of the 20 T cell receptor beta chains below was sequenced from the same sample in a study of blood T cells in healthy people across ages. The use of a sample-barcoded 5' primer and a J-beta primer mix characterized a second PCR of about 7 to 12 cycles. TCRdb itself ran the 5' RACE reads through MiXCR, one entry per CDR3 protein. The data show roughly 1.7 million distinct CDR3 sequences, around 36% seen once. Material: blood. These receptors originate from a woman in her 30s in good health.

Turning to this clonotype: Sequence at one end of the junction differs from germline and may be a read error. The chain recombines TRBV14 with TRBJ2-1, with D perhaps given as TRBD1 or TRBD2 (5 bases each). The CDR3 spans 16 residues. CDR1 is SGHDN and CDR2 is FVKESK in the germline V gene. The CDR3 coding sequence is TGTGCCAGCAGCCATCTCGGATCGGGGACCTATAATGAGCAGTTCTTC. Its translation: CASSHLGSGTYNEQFF.

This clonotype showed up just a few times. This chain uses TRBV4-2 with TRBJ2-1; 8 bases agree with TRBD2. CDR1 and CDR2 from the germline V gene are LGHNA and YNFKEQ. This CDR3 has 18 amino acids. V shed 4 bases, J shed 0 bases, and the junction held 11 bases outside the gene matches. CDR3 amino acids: CASSRRLPAGVSYNEQFF. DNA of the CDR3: TGTGCCAGCAGCCGACGGCTGCCAGCGGGGGTCTCCTACAATGAGCAGTTCTTC.

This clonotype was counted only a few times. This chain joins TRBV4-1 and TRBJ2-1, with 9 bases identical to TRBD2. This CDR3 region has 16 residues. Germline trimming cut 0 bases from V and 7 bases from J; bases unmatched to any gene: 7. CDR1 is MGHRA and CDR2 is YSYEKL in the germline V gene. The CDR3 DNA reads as TGCGCCAGCAGCCAAGAAGTTGCGGGGGGGAGGAATGAGCAGTTCTTC. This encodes CASSQEVAGGRNEQFF.

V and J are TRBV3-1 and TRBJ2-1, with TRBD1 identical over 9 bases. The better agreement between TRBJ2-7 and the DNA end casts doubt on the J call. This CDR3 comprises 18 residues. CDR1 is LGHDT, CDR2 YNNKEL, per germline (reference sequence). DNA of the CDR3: TGTGCCAGCAGCCGACCGGGACAGGGTTTCAGCTCCTACAATGAGCAGTACTTC. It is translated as CASSRPGQGFSSYNEQYF.

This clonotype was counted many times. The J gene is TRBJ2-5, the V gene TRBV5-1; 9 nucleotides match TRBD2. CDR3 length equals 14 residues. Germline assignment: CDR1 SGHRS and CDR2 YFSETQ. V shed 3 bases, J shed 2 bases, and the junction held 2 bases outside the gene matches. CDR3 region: CASSSSGVQETQYF. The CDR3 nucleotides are TGCGCCAGCAGCTCTAGCGGGGTACAAGAGACCCAGTACTTC.

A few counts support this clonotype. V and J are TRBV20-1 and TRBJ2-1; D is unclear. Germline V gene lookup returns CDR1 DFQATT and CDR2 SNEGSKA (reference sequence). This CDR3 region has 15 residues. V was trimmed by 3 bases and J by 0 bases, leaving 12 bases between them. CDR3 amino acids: CSARSRSSSYNEQFF. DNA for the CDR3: TGCAGTGCTAGGAGTCGCAGTAGCTCCTACAATGAGCAGTTCTTC.

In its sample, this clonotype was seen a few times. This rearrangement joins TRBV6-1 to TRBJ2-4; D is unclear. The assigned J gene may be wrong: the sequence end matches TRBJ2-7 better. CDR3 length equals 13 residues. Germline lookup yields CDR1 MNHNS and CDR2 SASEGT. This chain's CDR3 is CASSEVPQYEQYF. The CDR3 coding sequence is TGTGCCAGCAGTGAAGTCCCTCAGTACGAGCAGTACTTC.

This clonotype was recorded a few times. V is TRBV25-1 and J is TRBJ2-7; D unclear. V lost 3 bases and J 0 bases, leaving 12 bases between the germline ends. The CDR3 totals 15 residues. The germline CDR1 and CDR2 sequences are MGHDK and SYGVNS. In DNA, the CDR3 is TGTGCCAGCAGTGATAAGCGAGGTGCCTCCTACGAGCAGTACTTC. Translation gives CASSDKRGASYEQYF.

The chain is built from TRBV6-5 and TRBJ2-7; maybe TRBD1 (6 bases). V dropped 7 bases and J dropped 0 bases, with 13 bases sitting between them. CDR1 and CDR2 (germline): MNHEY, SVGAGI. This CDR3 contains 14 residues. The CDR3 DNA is TGTGCCAGCATTCCGGACAGCGGCTCCTACGAGCAGTACTTC. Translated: CASIPDSGSYEQYF.

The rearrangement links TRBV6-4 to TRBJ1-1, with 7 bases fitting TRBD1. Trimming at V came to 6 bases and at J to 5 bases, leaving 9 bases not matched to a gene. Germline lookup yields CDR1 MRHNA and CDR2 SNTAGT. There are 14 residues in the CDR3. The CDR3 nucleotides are TGTGCCAGCAGCCCCAGGGGGGGCCTGACTGAAGCTTTCTTT. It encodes CASSPRGGLTEAFF.

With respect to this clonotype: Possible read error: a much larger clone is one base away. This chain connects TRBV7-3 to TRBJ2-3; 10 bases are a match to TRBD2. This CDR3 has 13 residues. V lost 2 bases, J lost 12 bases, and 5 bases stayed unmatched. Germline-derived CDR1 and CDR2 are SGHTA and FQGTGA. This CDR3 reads CASSLEREGFQYF. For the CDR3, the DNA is TGTGCCAGCAGCTTAGAGCGGGAGGGTTTTCAGTATTTT.

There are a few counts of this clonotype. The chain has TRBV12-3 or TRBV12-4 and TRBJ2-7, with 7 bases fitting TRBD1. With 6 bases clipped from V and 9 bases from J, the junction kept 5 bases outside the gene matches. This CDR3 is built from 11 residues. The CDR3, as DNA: TGTGCCAGCAGGACAGGGTTGGTGCAGTACTTC. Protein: CASRTGLVQYF.

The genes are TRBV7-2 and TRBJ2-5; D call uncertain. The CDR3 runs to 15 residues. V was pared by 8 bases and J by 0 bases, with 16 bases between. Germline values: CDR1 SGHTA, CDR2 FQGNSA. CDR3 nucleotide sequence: TGTGCCAGCGGAACTGAGACATCGTACCAAGAGACCCAGTACTTC. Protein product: CASGTETSYQETQYF.

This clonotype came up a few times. Here the CDR3 reads CASSLDFLAGGLEETQYF. The CDR3 nucleotides read TGTGCCAGCAGCTTAGATTTCCTAGCGGGAGGACTAGAAGAGACCCAGTACTTC. This chain connects TRBV11-2 to TRBJ2-5, with 11 bases aligning to TRBD2. The CDR3 extends over 18 amino acids. After removal of 0 bases from V and 3 bases from J, the junction contained 9 bases not matched to a gene. CDR1 and CDR2 (germline): SGHAT, FQNNGV. The full variable domain, completed using reference TRBV11-2 and TRBJ2-5, is EAGVAQSPRYKIIEKRQSVAFWCNPISGHATLYWYQQILGQGPKLLIQFQNNGVVDDSQLPKDRFSAERLKGVDSTLKIQPAKLEDSAVYLCASSLDFLAGGLEETQYFGPGTRLLVL.

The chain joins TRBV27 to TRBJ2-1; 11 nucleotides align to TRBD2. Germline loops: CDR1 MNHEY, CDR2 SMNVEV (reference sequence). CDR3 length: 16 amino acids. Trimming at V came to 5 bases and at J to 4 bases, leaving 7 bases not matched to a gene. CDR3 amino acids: CASSPSGLAVYNEQFF. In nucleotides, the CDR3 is TGTGCCAGCAGTCCCTCGGGACTAGCGGTATACAATGAGCAGTTCTTC.

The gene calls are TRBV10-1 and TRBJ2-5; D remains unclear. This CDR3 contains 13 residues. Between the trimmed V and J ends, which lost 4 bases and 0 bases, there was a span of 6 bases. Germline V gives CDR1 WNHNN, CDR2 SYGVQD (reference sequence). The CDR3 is CASSAPDQETQYF. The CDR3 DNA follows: TGCGCCAGCAGTGCCCCTGACCAAGAGACCCAGTACTTC.

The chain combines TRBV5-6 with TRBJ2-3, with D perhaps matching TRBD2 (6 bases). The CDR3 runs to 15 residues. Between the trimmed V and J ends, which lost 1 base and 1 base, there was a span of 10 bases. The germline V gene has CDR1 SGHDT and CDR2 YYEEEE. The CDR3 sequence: CASSLTGRGTDTQYF. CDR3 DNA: TGTGCCAGCAGCTTGACCGGGAGAGGCACAGATACGCAGTATTTT.

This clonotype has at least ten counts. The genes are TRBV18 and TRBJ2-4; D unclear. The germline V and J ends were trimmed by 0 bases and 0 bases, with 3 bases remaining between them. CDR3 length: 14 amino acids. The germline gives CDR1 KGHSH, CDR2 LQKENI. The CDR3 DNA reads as TGTGCCAGCTCACCACCCCTAGCCAAAAACATTCAGTACTTC. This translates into CASSPPLAKNIQYF.

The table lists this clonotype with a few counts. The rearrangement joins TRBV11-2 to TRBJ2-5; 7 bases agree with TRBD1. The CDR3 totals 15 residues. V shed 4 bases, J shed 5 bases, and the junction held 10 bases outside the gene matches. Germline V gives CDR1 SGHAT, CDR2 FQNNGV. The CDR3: CASSSFEGGMETQYF. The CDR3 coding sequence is TGTGCCAGCAGCTCCTTCGAAGGGGGCATGGAGACCCAGTACTTC. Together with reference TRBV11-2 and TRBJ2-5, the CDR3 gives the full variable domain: EAGVAQSPRYKIIEKRQSVAFWCNPISGHATLYWYQQILGQGPKLLIQFQNNGVVDDSQLPKDRFSAERLKGVDSTLKIQPAKLEDSAVYLCASSSFEGGMETQYFGPGTRLLVL.

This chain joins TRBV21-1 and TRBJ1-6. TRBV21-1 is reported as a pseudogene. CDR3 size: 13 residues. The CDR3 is CASSKGVPSPLHF. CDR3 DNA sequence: TGTGCCAGCAGCAAAGGTGTACCTTCACCCCTCCACTTT.